This T cell receptor beta chain is drawn from a study of blood T cell repertoires in COVID-19. Background on the study: The origin of the acute and convalescent COVID-19 samples was the United States, Italy and Spain. The analysed material was cDNA or gDNA that came from T cells, B-cell-depleted T cells, or PBMCs.

The CDR3 runs to 15 residues. V was trimmed by 2 bases and J by 1 base, leaving 13 bases between them. CDR1 SGHRS and CDR2 YFSETQ come from the germline V gene. This clone came up once. In the authors' methods: Estimation of nucleated cell counts relied on the amplification of reference gene primers. Clones were sequenced by immunoSEQ multiplex PCR, and TCRdb holds only the in-frame ones, with some missing. V and J calls and clone size follow that table, whereas D and trimming were derived from the DNA. The sample yields more than 80,000 clones, roughly 88% seen once. The TCR was taken from a man between 18 and 35 years old with COVID-19, enrolled during active disease. The sample consisted of peripheral blood. The genes are TRBV5-1 and TRBJ2-7; TRBD2 might be the D (6 bases). The chain's CDR3 is CASSFWGDRSYEQYF. In DNA, the CDR3 is TGCGCCAGCAGCTTCTGGGGGGACCGTTCCTACGAGCAGTACTTC. The entire variable domain, with the rest obtained from reference TRBV5-1 and TRBJ2-7, is as follows: KAGVTQTPRYLIKTRGQQVTLSCSPISGHRSVSWYQQTPGQGLQFLFEYFSETQRNKGNFPGRFSGRQFSNSRSEMNVSTLELGDSALYLCASSFWGDRSYEQYFGPGTRLTVT.